This T cell receptor (beta chain) was captured in a study of shared clonotypes between healthy human individuals (dated by TCRdb to the early 2020s). About the investigation overall: A few men and a couple of women, aged 18 to 49 years, made up the cohort. Blood TCR repertoires of roughly five healthy adults were deeply sequenced to estimate repertoire size and the extent of clonotype sharing between individuals. For each donor, CD4 naive and CD4 memory were each run on three plates, CD8 naive on two plates, and CD8 memory on one plate. Libraries were prepared and TCR repertoires were sequenced by different laboratories using diverse techniques, in order to increase sequencing depth and limit assay-specific biases. Between about 0.94 and 10 billion PBMCs per donor were obtained by leukapheresis.

This clone has more than one count but fewer than ten. What antigen it recognizes has not been identified. Per-base qualities were not stored, and no clone one base away is much larger. Using the deep immunoSEQ assay, TCR CDR3 regions were amplified from genomic DNA by multiplex PCR. For each cell subset, the extracted genomic DNA was distributed evenly across all wells of several immunoSEQ 96-well plates, and each plate served as one replicate. For sorted subsets, each replicate PCR was loaded with roughly 200 ng genomic DNA, equivalent to 30,000 or so T cell genomes. Purified libraries were quantified with a Qubit 3.0 fluorometer, sized on a Bioanalyzer 2100, and re-quantified with the KAPA Library Quantification kit. Every immunoSEQ 96-well plate was sequenced on a dedicated single-read 150-cycle Illumina NextSeq 550 flow cell. The study's own analysis went as follows. Because only junctional sequences without quality scores were contained in the immunoSEQ output, filtering matching that applied to full-length reads could not be performed. To assign V/J genes and CDR3, sequences were annotated using PyIR, a Python wrapper for IgBLAST v1.9, with IMGT germline references. Reads were removed for weak V/J assignments (E-value above 1e-6), missing CDR3, stop codons, out-of-frame junctions, or ambiguous translated residues. V3J clonotypes were defined as sequences sharing an identical inferred V gene, J gene, and CDR3 amino acid sequence. Percentage overlap between repertoires was computed as shared unique clonotypes divided by the size of the smaller repertoire. Repertoire richness was assessed with RTK rarefaction, the Chao1 estimator, and Recon v2.1 estimates of unobserved clonotypes. OLGA was used to compute generation probabilities for all TCRbeta clonotypes that the gDNA method yielded from a handful of donors. In TCRdb, the immuneACCESS table is reduced to in-frame sequences with V and J assigned. These tables do not hold every clone; where another copy was compared, an unresolved V gene accounts for under half, and the others remain unexplained. V, J and clone size are taken as reported in that table, and D and trimming were inferred from the DNA itself. The sample has 800,000 to 950,000 clones on record, 96% of them singletons. Clones ranked in the top ten supply less than 0.25% of the sample.

Relative to germline, V is 4 bases shorter and J is 1 base shorter, with 13 bases between their ends. The CDR3 has 16 amino acids, counting the end cysteine and phenylalanine. Only CDR3 DNA remains: 48 bases, in frame from the first base. CDR1 and CDR2 (SGHAT, FQNNGV) derive from the germline V gene. Broad study findings and their caveats: Rarefaction of sorted-subset datasets indicated incomplete sequencing despite the large sequencing depth. Based on pairwise subsampling, the degree of clonotype sharing among donors was expected to be affected by sequencing depth. The genetic and exposure-history diversity represented was limited by the small number of donors. Compared with non-shared clonotypes, the clonotypes found in all four sorted-subset donors had higher generation probabilities. Naive subsets generally had larger estimated clonotype richness than memory subsets. Only blood was sampled, and tissue TCR repertoires likely differ from those in blood. When four donors were compared, the shared fraction of clonotypes was roughly 4.8% for naive CD4, roughly 3.4% for naive CD8, more than 2% for memory CD4, and 0.35% to 0.4% for memory CD8.

CD8 naive samples were obtained by positive selection for CCR7 among CD45RO-negative cells, yielding a CD45RA+CCR7+ population from which TemRA cells were excluded. The donors were healthy, HIV-negative adults with no recently reported acute infections or vaccinations. Every donor was a Caucasian adult residing in Nashville, Tennessee, USA. Blood was obtained by leukapheresis, after which PBMCs were separated by Ficoll-Histopaque density gradient centrifugation and cryopreserved in liquid nitrogen vapor phase. Analytical flow cytometry was used to check the purity and quantity of every magnetically sorted T cell population. From each sorted fraction, genomic DNA was isolated and quantified by UV absorbance on a Nanodrop 2000c.

The sequence was obtained from a man under 40 in good health. The rearrangement joined TRBV11-2 to TRBJ2-2; there is no confident call for the D gene. The sequencing input was naive CD8+ T cells sorted from blood. In the paper's terms, the cell subset or site label means: CD45RA+CCR7+. The nucleotides read TGTGCCAGCAGCTCTATACCAATACTGAACACCGGGGAGCTGTTTTTT. Its coded protein is CASSSIPILNTGELFF.